The rows below give T cell receptor beta chains drawn from one sample of a study of CD8 T cells in ankylosing spondylitis. TCRdb redid the calling of the 5' RACE reads with MiXCR, one entry per CDR3 protein. The repertoire holds about 130,000 distinct CDR3 sequences, with roughly 17% as singletons. Material for sequencing was blood, either unsorted or a sorted T cell fraction (not recorded which). Every receptor here comes from a male donor with ankylosing spondylitis. Both conserved end residues are trimmed from each CDR3. A clone size is listed for some rows: how often the clone was seen (once, few, many), or a class if it is expanded.

CDR3 length,clone size,J gene,V gene,CDR3 protein
12,many,TRBJ2-1,TRBV9,ASSVEGRNNEQF
14,few,TRBJ1-5,TRBV4-1,ASSEGQYLSNQPQH
14,many,TRBJ1-5,TRBV6-2/TRBV6-3,ASSYSNALANQPQH
15,few,TRBJ2-3,TRBV28,ASSLSVGLAGSDTQY
15,few,TRBJ2-2,TRBV9,ASNFWTAFVQPGELF
13,NA,TRBJ1-4,TRBV2,ASSEGTHQSEKLF
11,many,TRBJ2-7,TRBV29-1,SVAGTGSYEQY
13,many,TRBJ1-2,TRBV14,ASSQDFGANYGYT
9,few,TRBJ2-1,TRBV28,ASTHSPSKF
15,NA,TRBJ2-3,TRBV5-1,ASSSEGTGAITDTQY
12,few,TRBJ1-2,TRBV27,ASSSGQGGRGYT
13,few,TRBJ2-1,TRBV7-9,ASSSSGTPYNEQF
14,NA,TRBJ2-3,TRBV6-5,ASSSGHLGGTDTQY